The TCR beta chain under discussion was sequenced for a study of control samples from healthy donors and cancer patients. Germline-derived CDR1 and CDR2 are SQVTM and ANQGSEA. The V end was cut by 3 bases, the J end by 7 bases, with 7 bases between. The CDR3 loop spans 11 amino acids. This clone came up once. The protocol was immunoSEQ multiplex PCR, while the TCRdb copy is restricted to in-frame clones and leaves out a portion. The data show fewer than 30,000 clones, approximately 85% seen once. Material for sequencing was PBMCs. The rearrangement joins TRBV29-1 to TRBJ2-4, with D maybe TRBD1 (6 bases). The sequence was collected from a woman aged 55-70 years with head and neck cancer. Written as DNA, the CDR3 is TGCAGCGTTGATCAGGGGAACATTCAGTACTTC. It codes for CSVDQGNIQYF.